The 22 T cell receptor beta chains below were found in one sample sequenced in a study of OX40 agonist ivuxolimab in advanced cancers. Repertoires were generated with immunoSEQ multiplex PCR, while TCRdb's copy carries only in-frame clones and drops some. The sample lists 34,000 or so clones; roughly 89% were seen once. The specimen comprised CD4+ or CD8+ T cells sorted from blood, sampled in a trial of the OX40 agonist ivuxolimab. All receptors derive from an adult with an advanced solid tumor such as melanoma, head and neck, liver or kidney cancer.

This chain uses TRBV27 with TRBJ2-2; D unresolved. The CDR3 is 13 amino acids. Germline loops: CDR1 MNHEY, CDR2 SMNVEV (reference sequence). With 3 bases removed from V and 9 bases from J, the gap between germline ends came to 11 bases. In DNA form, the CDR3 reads TGTGCCAGCAGTTTCGGATTTACCCGGGAGCTGTTTTTT. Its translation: CASSFGFTRELFF.

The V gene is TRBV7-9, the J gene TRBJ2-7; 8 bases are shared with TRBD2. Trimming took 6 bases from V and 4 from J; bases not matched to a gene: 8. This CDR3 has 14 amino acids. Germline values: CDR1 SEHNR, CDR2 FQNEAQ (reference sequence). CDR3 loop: CASRYSGSGYEQYF. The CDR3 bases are TGTGCCAGCAGATACAGCGGGAGTGGGTACGAGCAGTACTTC.

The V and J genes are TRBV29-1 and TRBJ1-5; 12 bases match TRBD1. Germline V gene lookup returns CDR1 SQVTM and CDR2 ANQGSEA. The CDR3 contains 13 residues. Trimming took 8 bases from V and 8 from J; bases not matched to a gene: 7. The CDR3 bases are TGCAGCATACCGGGACAGGGGGCTGAGCCCCAGCATTTT. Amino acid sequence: CSIPGQGAEPQHF.

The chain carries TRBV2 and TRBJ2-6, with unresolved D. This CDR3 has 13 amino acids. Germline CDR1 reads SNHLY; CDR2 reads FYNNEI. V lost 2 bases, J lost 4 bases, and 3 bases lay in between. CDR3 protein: CASSEWGANVLTF. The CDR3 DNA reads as TGTGCCAGCAGTGAATGGGGGGCCAACGTCCTGACTTTC.

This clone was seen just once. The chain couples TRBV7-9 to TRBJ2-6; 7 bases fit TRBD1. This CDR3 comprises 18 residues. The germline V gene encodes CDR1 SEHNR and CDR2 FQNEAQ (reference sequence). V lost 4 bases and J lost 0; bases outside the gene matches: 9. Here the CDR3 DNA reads TGTGCCAGCAGCTCCCTTGGACAGGAGAGCTCTGGGGCCAACGTCCTGACTTTC. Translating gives CASSSLGQESSGANVLTF.

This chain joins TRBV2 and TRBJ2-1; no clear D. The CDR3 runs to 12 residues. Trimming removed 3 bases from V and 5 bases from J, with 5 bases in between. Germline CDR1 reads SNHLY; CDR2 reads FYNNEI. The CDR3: CASSDEDNEQFF. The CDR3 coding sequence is TGTGCCAGCAGTGATGAGGACAATGAGCAGTTCTTC. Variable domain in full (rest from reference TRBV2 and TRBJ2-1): EPEVTQTPSHQVTQMGQEVILRCVPISNHLYFYWYRQILGQKVEFLVSFYNNEISEKSEIFDDQFSVERPDGSNFTLKIRSTKLEDSAMYFCASSDEDNEQFFGPGTRLTVL.

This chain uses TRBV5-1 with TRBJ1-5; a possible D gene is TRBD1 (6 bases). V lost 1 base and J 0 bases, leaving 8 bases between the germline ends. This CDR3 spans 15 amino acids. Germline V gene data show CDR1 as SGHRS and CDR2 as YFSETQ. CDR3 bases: TGCGCCAGCAGCTTGACAGGGACTAGCAATCAGCCCCAGCATTTT. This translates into CASSLTGTSNQPQHF.

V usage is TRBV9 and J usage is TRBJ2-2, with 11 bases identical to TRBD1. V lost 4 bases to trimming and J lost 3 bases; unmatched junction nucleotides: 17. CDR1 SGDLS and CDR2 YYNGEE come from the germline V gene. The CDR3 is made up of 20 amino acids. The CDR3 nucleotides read TGTGCCAGCAGCTTTCCCGTCGGACAGGGGGCAGGAGGAGACACCGGGGAGCTGTTTTTT. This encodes CASSFPVGQGAGGDTGELFF.

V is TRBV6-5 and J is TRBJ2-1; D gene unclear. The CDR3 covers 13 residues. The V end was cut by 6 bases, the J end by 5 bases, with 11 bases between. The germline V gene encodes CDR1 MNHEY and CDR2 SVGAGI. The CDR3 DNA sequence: TGTGCCAGCAGCCCCACAGCAAACAATGAGCAGTTCTTC. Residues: CASSPTANNEQFF.

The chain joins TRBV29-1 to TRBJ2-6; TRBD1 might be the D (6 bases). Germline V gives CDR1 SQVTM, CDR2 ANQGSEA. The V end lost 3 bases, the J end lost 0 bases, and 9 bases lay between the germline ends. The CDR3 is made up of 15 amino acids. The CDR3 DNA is TGCAGCGTTGAGGGGGCAGCCTCTGGGGCCAACGTCCTGACTTTC. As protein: CSVEGAASGANVLTF.

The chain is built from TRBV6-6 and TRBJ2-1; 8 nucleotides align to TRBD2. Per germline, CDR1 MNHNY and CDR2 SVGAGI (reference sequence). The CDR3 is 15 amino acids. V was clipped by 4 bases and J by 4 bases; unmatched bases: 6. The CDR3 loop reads CASSSGGDPYNEQFF. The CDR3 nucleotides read TGTGCCAGCAGTTCCGGGGGGGACCCTTACAATGAGCAGTTCTTC.

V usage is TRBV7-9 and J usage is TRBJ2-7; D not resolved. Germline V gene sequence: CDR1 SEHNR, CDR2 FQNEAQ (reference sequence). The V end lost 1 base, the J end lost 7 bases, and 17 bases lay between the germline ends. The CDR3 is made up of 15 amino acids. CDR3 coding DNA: TGTGCCAGCAGCTTAGGCTCCCTAGAACTCGGGGAGCAGTACTTC. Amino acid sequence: CASSLGSLELGEQYF. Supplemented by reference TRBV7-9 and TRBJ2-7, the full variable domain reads DTGVSQNPRHKITKRGQNVTFRCDPISEHNRLYWYRQTLGQGPEFLTYFQNEAQLEKSRLLSDRFSAERPKGSFSTLEIQRTEQGDSAMYLCASSLGSLELGEQYFGPGTRLTVT.

CDR3 DNA: TGTGCCAGCAGCGCCCGGATTAGGGACTACGAGCAGTACTTC. This translates into CASSARIRDYEQYF. The rearrangement uses TRBV11-2 and TRBJ2-7; D ambiguous. Deletions cut 5 bases from V and 3 bases from J, with 14 bases between. Germline V gene sequence: CDR1 SGHAT, CDR2 FQNNGV. This CDR3 comprises 14 residues.

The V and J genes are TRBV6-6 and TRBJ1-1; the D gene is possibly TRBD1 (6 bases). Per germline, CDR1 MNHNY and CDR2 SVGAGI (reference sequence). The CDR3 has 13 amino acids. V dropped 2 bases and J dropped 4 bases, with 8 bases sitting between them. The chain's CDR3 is CASSYEGGTEAFF. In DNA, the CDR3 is TGTGCCAGCAGTTACGAGGGGGGCACTGAAGCTTTCTTT.

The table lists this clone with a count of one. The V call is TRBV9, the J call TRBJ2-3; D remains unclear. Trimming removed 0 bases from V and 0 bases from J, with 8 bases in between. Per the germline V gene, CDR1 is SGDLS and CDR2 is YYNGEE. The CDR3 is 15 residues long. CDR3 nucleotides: TGTGCCAGCAGCGTAGAGTCAACTAGCACAGATACGCAGTATTTT. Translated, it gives CASSVESTSTDTQYF.

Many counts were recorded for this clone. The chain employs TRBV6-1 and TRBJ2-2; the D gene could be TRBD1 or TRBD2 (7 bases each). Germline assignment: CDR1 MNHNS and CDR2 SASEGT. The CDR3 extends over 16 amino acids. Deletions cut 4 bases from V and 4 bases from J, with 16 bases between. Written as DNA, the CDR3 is TGTGCCAGCAGTGGACAGGGAGGGGATGTCACCGGGGAGCTGTTTTTT. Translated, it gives CASSGQGGDVTGELFF.

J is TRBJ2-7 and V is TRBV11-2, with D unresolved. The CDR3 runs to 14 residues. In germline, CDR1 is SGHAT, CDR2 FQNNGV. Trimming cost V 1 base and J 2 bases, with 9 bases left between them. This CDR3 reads CASSLVDRPYEQYF. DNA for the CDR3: TGTGCCAGCAGCTTAGTGGACCGGCCCTACGAGCAGTACTTC.

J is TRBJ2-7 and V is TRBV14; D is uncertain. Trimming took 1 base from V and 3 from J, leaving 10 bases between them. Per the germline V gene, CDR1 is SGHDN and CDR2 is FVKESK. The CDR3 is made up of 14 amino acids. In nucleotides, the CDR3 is TGTGCCAGCAGCCAAGTGACCAGGAGCTACGAGCAGTACTTC. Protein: CASSQVTRSYEQYF.

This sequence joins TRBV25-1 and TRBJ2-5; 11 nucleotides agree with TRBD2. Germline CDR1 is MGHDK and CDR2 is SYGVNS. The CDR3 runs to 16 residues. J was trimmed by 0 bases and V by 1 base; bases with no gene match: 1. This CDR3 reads CASSEWGLADQETQYF. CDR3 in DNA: TGTGCCAGCAGTGAATGGGGACTAGCGGACCAAGAGACCCAGTACTTC. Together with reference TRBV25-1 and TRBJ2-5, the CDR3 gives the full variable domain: EADIYQTPRYLVIGTGKKITLECSQTMGHDKMYWYQQDPGMELHLIHYSYGVNSTEKGDLSSESTVSRIRTEHFPLTLESARPSHTSQYLCASSEWGLADQETQYFGPGTRLLVL.

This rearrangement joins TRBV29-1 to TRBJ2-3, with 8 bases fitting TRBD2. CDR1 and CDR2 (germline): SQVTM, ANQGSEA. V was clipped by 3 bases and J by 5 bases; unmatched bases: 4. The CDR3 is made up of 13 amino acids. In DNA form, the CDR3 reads TGCAGCGTTGATTTTAGCGGGGTAGATACGCAGTATTTT. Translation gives CSVDFSGVDTQYF.

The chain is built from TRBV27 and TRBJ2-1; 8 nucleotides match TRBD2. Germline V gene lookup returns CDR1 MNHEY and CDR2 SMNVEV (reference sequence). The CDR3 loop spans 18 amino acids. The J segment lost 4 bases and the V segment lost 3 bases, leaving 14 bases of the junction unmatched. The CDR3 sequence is CASSFYSGMGVGYNEQFF. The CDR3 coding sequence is TGTGCCAGCAGTTTCTATAGCGGGATGGGGGTAGGGTACAATGAGCAGTTCTTC.

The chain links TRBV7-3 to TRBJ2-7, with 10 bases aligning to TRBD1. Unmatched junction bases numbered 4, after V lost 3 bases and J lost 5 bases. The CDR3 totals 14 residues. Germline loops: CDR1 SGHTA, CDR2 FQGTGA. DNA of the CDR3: TGTGCCAGCAGCTTGGGGACAGGGGTACACGAGCAGTACTTC. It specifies CASSLGTGVHEQYF.